The source of this T cell receptor beta chain is a study of CD8+CD57+ T cells in acquired aplastic anemia. This clonotype was observed a few times. It was genomic DNA that served as the template for profiling TCR beta VDJ and CDR3. Using its own MiXCR run on the reads, TCRdb lists one record per CDR3 protein. The sample lists approximately 98,000 distinct CDR3 sequences; roughly 70% were seen once. The CDR3 runs to 12 residues. Deletions cut 10 bases from V and 3 bases from J, with 12 bases between. Looked up from germline, CDR1 is ENHRY and CDR2 is SYGVKD. By flow cytometry, patients selected for sequencing had shown an expansion of CD8+CD57+ cells.

The sequenced material came from sorted CD4+, CD8+, or CD8+CD57+ T cells (not recorded which) from PBMCs. The sequence was obtained from a human donor with aplastic anemia. The chain has TRBV10-3 and TRBJ2-5, with a weak D call TRBD2 (7 bases). The CDR3 sequence: CASRGGEETQYF. Written as DNA, the CDR3 is TGTGCCAGCAGGGGAGGGGAAGAGACCCAGTACTTC.